This TCR beta chain derives from a study of CD8 T cells in Susac syndrome. In the study overall: When blood was collected, patients with Susac syndrome were therapy-naive, were taking corticosteroids, or were receiving intravenous immunoglobulin alone.

V was shortened by 4 bases and J by 7 bases, with 23 bases between the two germline ends. This CDR3 contains 17 residues. Germline V CDR1 and CDR2: GTSNPN, SVGIG (reference sequence). General study points: The study acknowledged a relatively small number of individuals in its TCR sequencing and HLA analysis.

The study sequenced TCR beta in blood CD8+ and CD4+ T cells. As concerns this clonotype: Its matching antigen is unknown.

Random-hexamer reverse transcription was applied to about 0.5 to 1 ug RNA. One entry per CDR3 protein results from TCRdb running MiXCR on the immunoSEQ multiplex PCR reads. The data contain over 150,000 distinct CDR3 sequences, 85% to 95% of them seen just once; the ten biggest clones take up approximately 0.099%. The clonotype originates from a human donor with Susac syndrome. The source material was CD4+ T cells from PBMCs. The rearrangement links TRBV30 to TRBJ1-6; possible D gene TRBD1, 6 bases. The CDR3 reads CAWTPRGGRTGNSPLHF. As DNA, the CDR3 is TGTGCCTGGACGCCGAGGGGGGGGCGCACCGGGAATTCACCCCTCCACTTT.